This T cell receptor beta chain was retrieved from a study of prognosis after radiotherapy for stage I lung cancer. Study-wide context: The biologically effective dose of the SBRT radiotherapy was at least 100 Gy, given over 3 to 5 fractions.

Free of prior chemotherapy, radiotherapy and other malignancies, all of the patients were also node-negative on CT and PET/CT. A draw of 4.5 to 6 milliliters of peripheral blood took place at each of two time points. Genomic DNA yielded TCR beta CDR3, amplified by two-round multiplex PCR. Primers specific to each TRBV and TRBJ gene drove first-round PCR. TCRdb redid the calling of the multiplex PCR reads with MiXCR, one entry per CDR3 protein. The sample lists some 15,000 distinct CDR3 sequences; around 56% were seen once. The germline V and J ends were trimmed by 6 bases and 7 bases, with 21 bases remaining between them. CDR3 length equals 15 residues. Germline loops: CDR1 MNHEY, CDR2 SVGEGT.

This receptor was identified in a donor older than 45 with non-small cell lung cancer. The material sequenced was PBMCs, taken before or after stereotactic body radiation therapy (not recorded which). The chain carries TRBV6-2 or TRBV6-3 and TRBJ1-2, with D perhaps TRBD1 (5 bases). The chain's CDR3 is CASSPSGGTAFGYTF. CDR3 nucleotides: TGTGCCAGCAGCCCGTCGGGGGGGACGGCGTTTGGCTACACCTTC.